Following are 16 T cell receptor beta chains from one sample sequenced in a study of cytomegalovirus exposure and HLA in healthy donors. In the PCR, 60 Vbeta and 13 Jbeta primers were used. Clones were read by immunoSEQ multiplex PCR, and TCRdb kept only the in-frame ones, dropping some. The sample records around 150,000 clones, around 79% being singletons. The sample was PBMCs. All receptors come from a male donor in good health and CMV-seronegative.

The CDR3 here is CASLGTEAYEQYF. The DNA for the CDR3 is TGTGCCAGCCTCGGGACAGAAGCCTACGAGCAGTACTTC. The chain couples TRBV7-2 to TRBJ2-7; 7 bases align to TRBD1. Trimming removed 8 bases from V and 2 bases from J; junction bases left unmatched: 6. The germline V gene encodes CDR1 SGHTA and CDR2 FQGNSA. The CDR3 runs to 13 residues. Based on the CDR3 plus reference TRBV7-2 and TRBJ2-7, the full variable domain is GAGVSQSPSNKVTEKGKDVELRCDPISGHTALYWYRQSLGQGLEFLIYFQGNSAPDKSGLPSDRFSAERTGGSVSTLTIQRTQQEDSAVYLCASLGTEAYEQYFGPGTRLTVT.

The V and J genes are TRBV6-1 and TRBJ1-2, with D unclear. Germline CDR1 is MNHNS and CDR2 is SASEGT. The V end lost 0 bases, the J end lost 8 bases, and 10 bases lay between the germline ends. This CDR3 has 13 amino acids. CDR3 in amino acids: CASSEARLGGYTF. CDR3 bases: TGTGCCAGCAGTGAAGCACGGTTGGGCGGCTACACCTTC.

The chain combines TRBV5-6 with TRBJ1-4, with 8 bases identical to TRBD1. Trimming at V came to 1 base and at J to 8 bases, leaving 7 bases not matched to a gene. CDR3 length equals 15 residues. CDR1 is SGHDT, CDR2 YYEEEE, per germline. CDR3 bases: TGTGCCAGCAGCTTGATCGGGACAGGCCGGGAAAAACTGTTTTTT. Protein: CASSLIGTGREKLFF. Based on the CDR3 plus reference TRBV5-6 and TRBJ1-4, the full variable domain is DAGVTQSPTHLIKTRGQQVTLRCSPKSGHDTVSWYQQALGQGPQFIFQYYEEEERQRGNFPDRFSGHQFPNYSSELNVNALLLGDSALYLCASSLIGTGREKLFFGSGTQLSVL.

A single count supports this clone. This rearrangement joins TRBV2 to TRBJ1-4; D ambiguous. Germline assignment: CDR1 SNHLY and CDR2 FYNNEI. Trimming pared 0 bases from V and 3 bases from J, leaving 8 bases between. This CDR3 contains 15 residues. Here the CDR3 DNA reads TGTGCCAGCAGTGAAGCGACGGGTCCTAATGAAAAACTGTTTTTT. This encodes CASSEATGPNEKLFF.

This chain joins TRBV9 and TRBJ1-2; D is ambiguous. The germline V gene encodes CDR1 SGDLS and CDR2 YYNGEE. The CDR3 contains 13 residues. V was trimmed by 3 bases and J by 2 bases, leaving 8 bases between them. The CDR3 protein is CASSDSGNYGYTF. The CDR3 DNA is TGTGCCAGCAGCGATAGCGGAAACTATGGCTACACCTTC.

The chain carries TRBV6-1 and TRBJ2-2; D possibly corresponds to TRBD2 (5 bases). CDR3 length: 15 amino acids. Germline CDR1 MNHNS, CDR2 SASEGT. Trimming cost V 7 bases and J 1 base, with 13 bases left between them. DNA for the CDR3: TGTGCCAGCACACGCGGGCGCCGGAACACCGGGGAGCTGTTTTTT. Translation: CASTRGRRNTGELFF.

The rearrangement uses TRBV5-1 and TRBJ1-1; 10 bases are shared with TRBD1. Germline lookup yields CDR1 SGHRS and CDR2 YFSETQ. Germline trimming cut 4 bases from V and 1 base from J; bases unmatched to any gene: 4. The CDR3 covers 15 residues. The CDR3 region is CASSTRDRGNTEAFF. The CDR3 coding sequence is TGCGCCAGCAGCACCCGGGACAGGGGGAACACTGAAGCTTTCTTT.

This chain links TRBV23-1 with TRBJ1-5; TRBD1 is a possible D gene (5 bases). TRBV23-1 is an ORF, with its function uncertain. V lost 0 bases and J 3 bases, leaving 18 bases between the germline ends. The CDR3 is 18 amino acids. The CDR3 DNA follows: TGCGCCAGCAGTCAATCGATAGGGGCAGGGTGGGACAATCAGCCCCAGCATTTT. It is translated as CASSQSIGAGWDNQPQHF.

CDR3 region: CSVASDYNEQFF. CDR3 nucleotide sequence: TGCAGCGTTGCTAGCGACTACAATGAGCAGTTCTTC. This rearrangement joins TRBV29-1 to TRBJ2-1; a possible D gene is TRBD2 (6 bases). Germline CDR1 reads SQVTM; CDR2 reads ANQGSEA. CDR3 length: 12 residues. V dropped 4 bases and J dropped 3 bases, with 7 bases sitting between them.

This rearrangement joins TRBV4-1 to TRBJ2-7, with TRBD1 matching over 8 bases. V dropped 3 bases and J dropped 3; count of bases not matched to a gene: 10. CDR1 and CDR2 (germline): MGHRA, YSYEKL. The CDR3 covers 16 residues. The DNA of the CDR3 is TGCGCCAGCAGCCAGCTCACCGGGACAGGAAACTACGAGCAGTACTTC. Protein product: CASSQLTGTGNYEQYF.

This clone has more than one count but fewer than ten. The chain combines TRBV20-1 with TRBJ1-2; no definite D call. The germline gives CDR1 DFQATT, CDR2 SNEGSKA (reference sequence). The CDR3 is 11 amino acids. The germline V and J ends were trimmed by 3 bases and 7 bases, with 9 bases remaining between them. The DNA of the CDR3 is TGCAGTGCTAGGGTAGAGTGTGGCTACACCTTC. It is translated as CSARVECGYTF.

The chain combines TRBV4-1 with TRBJ2-5, with 7 bases lining up with TRBD2. CDR1 is MGHRA, CDR2 YSYEKL, per germline. The length of the CDR3 is 14 residues. Unmatched junction bases numbered 7, after V lost 4 bases and J lost 5 bases. The CDR3: CASSRVTSVETQYF. The CDR3 nucleotides are TGCGCCAGCAGCCGGGTAACTAGCGTCGAGACCCAGTACTTC.

The V gene is TRBV5-4, the J gene TRBJ2-1, with 8 bases identical to TRBD1. This CDR3 has 14 amino acids. V dropped 3 bases and J dropped 8; count of bases not matched to a gene: 7. Per the germline V gene, CDR1 is SGHNT and CDR2 is YYREEE (reference sequence). CDR3 sequence reads: CASSSTDRGYEQFF. The CDR3 DNA reads as TGTGCCAGCAGCTCAACCGACAGGGGCTATGAGCAGTTCTTC. Using reference TRBV5-4 and TRBJ2-1 for the parts outside the CDR3, the full variable domain is ETGVTQSPTHLIKTRGQQVTLRCSSQSGHNTVSWYQQALGQGPQFIFQYYREEENGRGNFPPRFSGLQFPNYSSELNVNALELDDSALYLCASSSTDRGYEQFFGPGTRLTVL.

The chain couples TRBV9 to TRBJ2-3, with TRBD2 identical over 7 bases. After removal of 5 bases from V and 5 bases from J, the junction contained 8 bases not matched to a gene. The germline CDR1 and CDR2 sequences are SGDLS and YYNGEE. CDR3 length: 14 amino acids. The CDR3 protein is CASRGEGRGDTQYF. The CDR3 DNA reads as TGTGCCAGCAGGGGGGAGGGAAGGGGAGATACGCAGTATTTT.

The rearrangement uses TRBV5-4 and TRBJ1-1; 9 bases agree with TRBD1. From germline, CDR1 is SGHNT and CDR2 YYREEE (reference sequence). Trimming at V came to 5 bases and at J to 4 bases, leaving 6 bases not matched to a gene. This CDR3 contains 14 residues. The CDR3, as DNA: TGTGCCAGCAGGAAACAGGGGGCAGGCACTGAAGCTTTCTTT. Translation gives CASRKQGAGTEAFF.

The chain carries TRBV4-3 and TRBJ2-1; possible D gene TRBD2, 5 bases. Trimming pared 2 bases from V and 7 bases from J, leaving 15 bases between. The CDR3 spans 15 residues. Germline CDR1 LGHNA, CDR2 YSLEER. The CDR3 DNA is TGCGCCAGCAGCCAACCGGGGATACTGAGGAATGAGCAGTTCTTC. It translates to CASSQPGILRNEQFF.